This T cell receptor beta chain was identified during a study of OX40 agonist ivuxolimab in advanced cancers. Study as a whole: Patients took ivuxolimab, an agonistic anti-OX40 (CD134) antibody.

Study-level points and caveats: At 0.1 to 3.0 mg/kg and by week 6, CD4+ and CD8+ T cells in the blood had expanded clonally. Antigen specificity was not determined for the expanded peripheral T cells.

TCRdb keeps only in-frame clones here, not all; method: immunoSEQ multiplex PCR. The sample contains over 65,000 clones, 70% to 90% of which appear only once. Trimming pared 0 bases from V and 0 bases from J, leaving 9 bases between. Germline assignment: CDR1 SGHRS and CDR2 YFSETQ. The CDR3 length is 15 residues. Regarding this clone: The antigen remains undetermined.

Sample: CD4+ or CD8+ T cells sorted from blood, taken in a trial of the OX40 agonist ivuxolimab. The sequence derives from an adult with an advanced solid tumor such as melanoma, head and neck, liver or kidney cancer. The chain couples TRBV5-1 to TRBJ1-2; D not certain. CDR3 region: CASSLGGGPNYGYTF. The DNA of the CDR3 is TGCGCCAGCAGCTTGGGAGGCGGTCCTAACTATGGCTACACCTTC.